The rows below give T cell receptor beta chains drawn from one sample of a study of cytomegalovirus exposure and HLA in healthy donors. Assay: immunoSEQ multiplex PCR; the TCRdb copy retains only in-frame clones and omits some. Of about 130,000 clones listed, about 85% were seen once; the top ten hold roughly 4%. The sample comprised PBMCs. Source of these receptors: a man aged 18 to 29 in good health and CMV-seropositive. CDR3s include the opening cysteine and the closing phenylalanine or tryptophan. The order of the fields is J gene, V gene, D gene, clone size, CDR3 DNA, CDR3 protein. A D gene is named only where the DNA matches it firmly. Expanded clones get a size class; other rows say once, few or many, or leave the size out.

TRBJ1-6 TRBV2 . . TGTGCCAGCAGTGTTAAGAGGGATTCACCCCTCCACTTT CASSVKRDSPLHF
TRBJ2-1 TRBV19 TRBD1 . TGTGCCACGGGGACAGGGGGTACCAATGAGCAGTTCTTC CATGTGGTNEQFF
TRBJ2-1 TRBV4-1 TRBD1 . TGCGCCAGCAGCGAAAGATCAGGGGGATGGTACAATGAGCAGTTCTTC CASSERSGGWYNEQFF
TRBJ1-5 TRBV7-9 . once TGTGCCAGCAGCTTAGATCCAAATCAGCCCCAGCATTTT CASSLDPNQPQHF
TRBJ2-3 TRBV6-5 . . TGTGCCAGCAGTTACTCGACGACAGGTGGGGGAGATACGCAGTATTTT CASSYSTTGGGDTQYF
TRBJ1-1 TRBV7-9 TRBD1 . TGTGCCAGCAGCTTAACACAGGGGGTTGAGTATGAAGCTTTCTTT CASSLTQGVEYEAFF
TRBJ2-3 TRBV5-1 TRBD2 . TGCGCCAGCCATACACCGAGCGGGGCGAGCACAGATACGCAGTATTTT CASHTPSGASTDTQYF
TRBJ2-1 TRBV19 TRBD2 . TGTGCCAGTAGTCTTTCTAGCGGGGGATACAATGAGCAGTTCTTC CASSLSSGGYNEQFF
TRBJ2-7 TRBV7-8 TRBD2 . TGTGCCAGCAGCGAAATAGCGGGAATAACCTACGAGCAGTACTTC CASSEIAGITYEQYF
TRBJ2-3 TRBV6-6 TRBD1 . TGTGCCAGCAAGCGACAGGGACAGGCAGATACGCAGTATTTT CASKRQGQADTQYF
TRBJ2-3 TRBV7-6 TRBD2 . TGTGCCAGCAGCATGACTAGCGGGAGAACAGATACGCAGTATTTT CASSMTSGRTDTQYF
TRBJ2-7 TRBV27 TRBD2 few TGTGCCAGCAGTCCTCTAGCGGGAGCAAATAACGAGCAGTACTTC CASSPLAGANNEQYF
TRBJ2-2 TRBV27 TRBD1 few TGTGCCAGCAGTTTCGTCGAGGGGACAGGGTGGAAATTTGCGAACACCGGGGAGCTGTTTTTT CASSFVEGTGWKFANTGELFF
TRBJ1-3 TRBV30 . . TGTGCCTGGAGTGTTCCAGGGAACTCTGGAAACACCATATATTTT CAWSVPGNSGNTIYF
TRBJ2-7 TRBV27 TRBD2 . TGTGCCAGCAGGCGAGCGGGGCTGTCGATGGGCTTCGAGCAGTACTTC CASRRAGLSMGFEQYF
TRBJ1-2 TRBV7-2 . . TGTGCCAGCAGCTTAGCGCGAGGGTATGGCTACACCTTC CASSLARGYGYTF
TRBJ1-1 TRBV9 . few TGTGCCAGTGCTGGGCAGCTGAACACTGAAGCTTTCTTT CASAGQLNTEAFF
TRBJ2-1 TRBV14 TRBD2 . TGTGCCAGCAGCCTCCACCCGACTAGCGGTACCAACAATGAGCAGTTCTTC CASSLHPTSGTNNEQFF
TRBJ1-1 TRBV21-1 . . TGTGCCAGCAGCTCCGACAGGGTAAACACTGAAGCTTTCTTT CASSSDRVNTEAFF
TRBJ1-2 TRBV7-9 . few TGTGCCAGCAGCTGGGACCGCGTAGGTCAGGGGAACTATGGCTACACCTTC CASSWDRVGQGNYGYTF
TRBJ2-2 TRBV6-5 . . TGTGCCAGCAGTTACTCTCAGGGTTCGTCCGGGGAGCTGTTTTTT CASSYSQGSSGELFF
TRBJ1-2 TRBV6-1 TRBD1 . TGTGCCAGCAGTGTCACAGGGGGCTCTAACTATGGCTACACCTTC CASSVTGGSNYGYTF
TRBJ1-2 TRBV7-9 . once TGTGCCAGCAGCTTAGTAGGCGGATTAAACTATGGCTACACCTTC CASSLVGGLNYGYTF
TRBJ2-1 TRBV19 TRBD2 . TGTGCCAGTAGTGCTAGCGGGACGTCATACAATGAGCAGTTCTTC CASSASGTSYNEQFF
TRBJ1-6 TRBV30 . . TGTGCCTGGAGTGAACAGGCCCTCTATAATTCACCCCTCCACTTT CAWSEQALYNSPLHF
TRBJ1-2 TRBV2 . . TGTGCCAGCAGCCCGGACAGAGCCACTAACTATGGCTACACCTTC CASSPDRATNYGYTF
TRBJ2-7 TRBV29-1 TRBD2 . TGCAGCGTTGAGGGGTCTAGCGGGAATTTTCCGTACGAGCAGTACTTC CSVEGSSGNFPYEQYF
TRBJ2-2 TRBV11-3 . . TGTGCCAGCAGTTCCCAGGGATGGGGAAGGTCCGGGGAGCTGTTTTTT CASSSQGWGRSGELFF
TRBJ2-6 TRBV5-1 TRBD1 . TGCGCCAGCACCATGGCCCGGGGACAGGGACATGCTGGGGCCAACGTCCTGACTTTC CASTMARGQGHAGANVLTF
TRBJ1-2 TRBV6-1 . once TGTGCCAGCAGTGAAGCAGGGGTTAACTATGGCTACACCTTC CASSEAGVNYGYTF
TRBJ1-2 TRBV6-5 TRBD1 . TGTGCCAGCAAAGACAGGGGCTATGGCTACACCTTC CASKDRGYGYTF
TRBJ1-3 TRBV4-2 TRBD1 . TGTGCCAGCAGCCAAGGTTCGATAGGAGGGGGCGCGGGTGGAAACACCATATATTTT CASSQGSIGGGAGGNTIYF